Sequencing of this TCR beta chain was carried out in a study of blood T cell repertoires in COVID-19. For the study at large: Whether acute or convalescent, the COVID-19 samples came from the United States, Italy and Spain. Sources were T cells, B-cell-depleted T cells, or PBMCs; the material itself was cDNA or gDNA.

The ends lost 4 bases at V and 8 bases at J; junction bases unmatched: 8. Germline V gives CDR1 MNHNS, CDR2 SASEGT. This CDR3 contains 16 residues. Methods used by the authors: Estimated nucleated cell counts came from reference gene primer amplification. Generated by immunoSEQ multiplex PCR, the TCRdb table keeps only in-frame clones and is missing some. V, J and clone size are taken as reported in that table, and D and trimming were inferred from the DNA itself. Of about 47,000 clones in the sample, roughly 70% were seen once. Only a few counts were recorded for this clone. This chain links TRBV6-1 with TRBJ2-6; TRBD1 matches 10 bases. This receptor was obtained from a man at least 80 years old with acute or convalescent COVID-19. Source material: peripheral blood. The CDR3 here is CASSAGGQGVTNVLTF. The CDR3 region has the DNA TGTGCCAGCAGTGCCGGAGGACAGGGGGTAACCAACGTCCTGACTTTC.